A single T cell receptor beta chain is shown here with its context. Its antigen is undetermined. CDR3 size: 17 residues. V gave up 1 base and J gave up 3 bases; unmatched junction bases: 14. Germline V CDR1 and CDR2: SQVTM, ANQGSEA. These data originate in a study of cytomegalovirus exposure and HLA in healthy donors. Broader study findings: In an earlier analysis, in around 590 donors, most V segments appeared productive either ~87% or ~30% of the time. There were some V segments, including TRBV6-2 and TRBV6-3, excluded as indistinguishable.

Primers included in the PCR were 60 Vbeta and 13 Jbeta primers. Only in-frame clones appear in the TCRdb table, and some are missing; sequencing was by immunoSEQ multiplex PCR. This sample has 150,000 to 250,000 clones, with less than 80% found just once. V gene TRBV29-1 combines with J gene TRBJ2-7; 8 nucleotides match TRBD2. The source of this sequence is a young woman in good health and CMV-seropositive. Source material: PBMCs. In nucleotides, the CDR3 is TGCAGCGTTGAAGCAGGGTTGGTTAGCGGGGCCGGCTACGAGCAGTACTTC. Encoded protein: CSVEAGLVSGAGYEQYF.